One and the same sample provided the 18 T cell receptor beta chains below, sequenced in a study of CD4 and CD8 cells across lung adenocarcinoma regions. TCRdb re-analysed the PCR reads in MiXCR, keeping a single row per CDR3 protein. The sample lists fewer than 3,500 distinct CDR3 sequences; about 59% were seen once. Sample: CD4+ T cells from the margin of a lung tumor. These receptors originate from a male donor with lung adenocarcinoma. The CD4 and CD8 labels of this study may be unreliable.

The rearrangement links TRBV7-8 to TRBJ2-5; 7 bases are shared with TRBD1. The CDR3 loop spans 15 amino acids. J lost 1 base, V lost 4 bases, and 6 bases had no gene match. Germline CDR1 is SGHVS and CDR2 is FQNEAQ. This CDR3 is CASSWLTGSQETQYF. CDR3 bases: TGTGCCAGCAGCTGGCTGACAGGGAGCCAAGAGACCCAGTACTTC.

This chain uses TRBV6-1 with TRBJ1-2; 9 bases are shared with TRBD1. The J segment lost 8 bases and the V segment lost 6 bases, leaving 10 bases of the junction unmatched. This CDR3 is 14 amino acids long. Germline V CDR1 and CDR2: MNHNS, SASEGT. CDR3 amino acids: CASRAGTGIHGYTF. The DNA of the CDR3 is TGTGCCAGCAGAGCCGGGACAGGGATACACGGCTACACCTTC.

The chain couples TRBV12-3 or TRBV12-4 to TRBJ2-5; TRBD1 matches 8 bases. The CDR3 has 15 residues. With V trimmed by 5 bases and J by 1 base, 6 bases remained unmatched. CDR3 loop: CASSLRQGSQETQYF. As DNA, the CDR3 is TGTGCCAGCAGTCTCAGACAGGGGTCCCAAGAGACCCAGTACTTC.

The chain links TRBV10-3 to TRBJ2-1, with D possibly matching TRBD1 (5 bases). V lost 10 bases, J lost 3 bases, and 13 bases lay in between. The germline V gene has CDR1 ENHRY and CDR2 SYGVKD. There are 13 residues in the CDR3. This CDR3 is CATVGVVYNEQFF. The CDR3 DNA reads TGTGCCACCGTAGGGGTAGTCTACAATGAGCAGTTCTTC.

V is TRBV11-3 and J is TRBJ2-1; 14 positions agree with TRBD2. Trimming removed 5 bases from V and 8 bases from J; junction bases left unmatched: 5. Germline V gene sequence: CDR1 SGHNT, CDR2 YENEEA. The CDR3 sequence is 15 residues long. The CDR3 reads CASSPGTSGRHEQFF. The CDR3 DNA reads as TGTGCCAGCAGCCCAGGGACTAGCGGGAGACATGAGCAGTTCTTC.

CDR3 DNA: TGTGCCAGCCTTCCTAAAATCGGAACCGGGGAGCTGTTTTTT. It codes for CASLPKIGTGELFF. V gene TRBV6-1 combines with J gene TRBJ2-2; D unresolved. This CDR3 region has 14 residues. The V gene lost 8 bases and the J gene lost 5 bases, with 15 bases spanning the gap. In germline, CDR1 is MNHNS, CDR2 SASEGT.

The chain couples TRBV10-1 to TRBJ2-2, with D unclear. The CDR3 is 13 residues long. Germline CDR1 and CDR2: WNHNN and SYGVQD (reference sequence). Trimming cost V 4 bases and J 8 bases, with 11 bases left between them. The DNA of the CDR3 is TGCGCCAGCAGTGGAGATGCGAATGGGGAGCTGTTTTTT. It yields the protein CASSGDANGELFF.

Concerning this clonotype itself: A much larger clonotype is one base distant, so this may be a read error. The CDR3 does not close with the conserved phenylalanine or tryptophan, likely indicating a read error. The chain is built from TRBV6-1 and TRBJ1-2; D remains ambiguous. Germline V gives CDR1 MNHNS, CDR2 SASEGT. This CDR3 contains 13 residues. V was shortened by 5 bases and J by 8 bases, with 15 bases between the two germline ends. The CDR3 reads CASSPGPFDGYTL. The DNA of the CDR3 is TGTGCCAGCAGTCCCGGGCCCTTCGACGGCTACACCTTA.

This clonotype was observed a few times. CDR3 sequence (DNA): TGTGCCATCCGAGGACGGGACACTGAAGCTTTCTTT. This gives the protein CAIRGRDTEAFF. The chain couples TRBV10-3 to TRBJ1-1, with D hard to call. The CDR3 is made up of 12 amino acids. The V gene lost 8 bases and the J gene lost 3 bases, with 10 bases spanning the gap. CDR1 ENHRY and CDR2 SYGVKD come from the germline V gene.

CDR3 sequence reads: CASNDRGLAGGIPYEQYF. The CDR3 DNA is TGTGCCAGCAACGACCGCGGACTAGCGGGAGGGATCCCCTACGAGCAGTACTTC. The rearrangement uses TRBV6-1 and TRBJ2-7, with 15 nucleotides matching TRBD2. This CDR3 region has 18 residues. Germline-derived CDR1 and CDR2 are MNHNS and SASEGT. After removal of 7 bases from V and 2 bases from J, the junction contained 12 bases not matched to a gene.

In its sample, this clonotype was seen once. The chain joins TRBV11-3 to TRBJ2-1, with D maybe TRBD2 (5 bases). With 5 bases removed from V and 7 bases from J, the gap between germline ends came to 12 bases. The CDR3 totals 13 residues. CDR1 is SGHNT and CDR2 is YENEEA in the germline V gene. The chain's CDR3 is CASSPQLGNEQFF. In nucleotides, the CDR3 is TGTGCCAGCAGCCCCCAACTAGGGAATGAGCAGTTCTTC.

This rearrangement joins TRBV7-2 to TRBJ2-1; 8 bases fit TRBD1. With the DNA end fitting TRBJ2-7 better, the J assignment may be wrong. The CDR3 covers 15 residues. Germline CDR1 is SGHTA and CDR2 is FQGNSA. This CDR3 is CASSLAGTGGYEQYF. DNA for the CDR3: TGTGCCAGCAGCTTAGCTGGGACAGGCGGCTACGAGCAGTACTTC.

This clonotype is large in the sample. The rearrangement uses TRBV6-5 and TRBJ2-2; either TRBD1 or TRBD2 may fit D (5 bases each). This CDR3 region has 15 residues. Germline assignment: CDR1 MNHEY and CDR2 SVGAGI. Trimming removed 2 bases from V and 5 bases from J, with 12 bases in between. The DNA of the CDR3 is TGTGCCAGCAGTTACAATCCGTGGGGGACCGGGGAGCTGTTTTTT. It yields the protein CASSYNPWGTGELFF.

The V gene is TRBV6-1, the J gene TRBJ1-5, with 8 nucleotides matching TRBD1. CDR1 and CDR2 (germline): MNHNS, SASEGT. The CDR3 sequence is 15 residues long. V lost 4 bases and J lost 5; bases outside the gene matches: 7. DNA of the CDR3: TGTGCCAGCAGTGTAAATCAGGGGGCTCATCAGCCCCAGCATTTT. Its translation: CASSVNQGAHQPQHF.

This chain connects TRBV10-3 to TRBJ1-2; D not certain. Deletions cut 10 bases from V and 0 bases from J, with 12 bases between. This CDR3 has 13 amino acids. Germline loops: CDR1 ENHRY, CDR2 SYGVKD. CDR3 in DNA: TGTGCCAGTCAGACCCCAACTAACTATGGCTACACCTTC. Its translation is CASQTPTNYGYTF.

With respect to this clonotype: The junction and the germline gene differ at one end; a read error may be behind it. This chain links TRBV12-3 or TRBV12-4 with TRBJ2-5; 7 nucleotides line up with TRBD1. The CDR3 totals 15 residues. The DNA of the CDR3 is TGTGCCGGGGGTTTAGGGGGCCGAGCAGAGGATACCCAGTATTTC. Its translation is CAGGLGGRAEDTQYF.

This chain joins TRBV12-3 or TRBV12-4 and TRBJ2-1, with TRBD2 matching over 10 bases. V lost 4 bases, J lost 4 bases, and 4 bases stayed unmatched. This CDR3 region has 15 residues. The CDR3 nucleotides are TGTGCCAGCAGTTGGGAGACTAGCGGGTACAATGAGCAGTTCTTC. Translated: CASSWETSGYNEQFF.

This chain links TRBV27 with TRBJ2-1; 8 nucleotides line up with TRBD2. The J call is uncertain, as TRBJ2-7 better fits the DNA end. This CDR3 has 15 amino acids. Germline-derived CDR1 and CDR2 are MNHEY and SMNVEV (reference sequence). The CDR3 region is CASSRTSGRTYEQYF. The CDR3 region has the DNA TGTGCCAGCAGTAGAACTAGCGGAAGAACCTACGAGCAGTACTTC.